The clone carrying this T cell receptor beta chain was observed a handful of times. Its antigen is currently unknown. This entry belongs to a study of Graves' ophthalmopathy and Graves' hyperthyroidism. Across the study: By definition, stable hyperthyroidism involved no ophthalmopathy within 18 months of follow-up.

Beta-chain TCR CDR3 regions were amplified from RNA transcripts. HTBI primers were employed in first-round RT-PCR, then a second-round multiplex PCR followed. TCRdb re-analysed the multiplex PCR reads in MiXCR, keeping a single row per CDR3 protein. The repertoire includes over a million distinct CDR3 sequences, roughly two fifths of them detected once, and more than 9.5% sits in the top ten. In germline, CDR1 is LGHDT, CDR2 YNNKEL (reference sequence). The CDR3 is made up of 15 amino acids. Germline trimming cut 5 bases from V and 5 bases from J; bases unmatched to any gene: 10. Other autoimmune diseases, uncontrolled infections, pregnancy or lactation led to the exclusion of patients. Orbital computed tomography, thyroid ultrasound, TRAb, serum thyroxine and clinical symptoms formed the basis of diagnosis. Notes on the study in general: Discrimination between ophthalmopathy and stable hyperthyroidism by a 13-signature model showed 85% to 90% sensitivity and 70% to 84% specificity.

The V gene is TRBV3-1, the J gene TRBJ2-7; 9 nucleotides agree with TRBD1. The origin of this receptor is an adult man with Graves' hyperthyroidism. Sequencing input: peripheral blood or thyroid tissue (not recorded which). The CDR3 spells CASSTFGDRADEQYF. Written as DNA, the CDR3 is TGTGCCAGCAGCACATTTGGGGACAGGGCGGACGAGCAGTACTTC.